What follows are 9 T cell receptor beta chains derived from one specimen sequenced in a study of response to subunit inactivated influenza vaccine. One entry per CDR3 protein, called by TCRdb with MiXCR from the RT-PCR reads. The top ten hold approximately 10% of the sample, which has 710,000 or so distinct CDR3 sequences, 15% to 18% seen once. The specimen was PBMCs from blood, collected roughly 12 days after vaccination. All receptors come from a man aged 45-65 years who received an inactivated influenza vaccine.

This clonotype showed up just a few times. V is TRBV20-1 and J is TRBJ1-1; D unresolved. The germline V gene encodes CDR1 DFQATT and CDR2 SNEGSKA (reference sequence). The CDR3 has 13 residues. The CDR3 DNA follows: TGCAGGGGTACAGACGTTTTGAACACTGAAGCTTTCTTT. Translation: CRGTDVLNTEAFF.

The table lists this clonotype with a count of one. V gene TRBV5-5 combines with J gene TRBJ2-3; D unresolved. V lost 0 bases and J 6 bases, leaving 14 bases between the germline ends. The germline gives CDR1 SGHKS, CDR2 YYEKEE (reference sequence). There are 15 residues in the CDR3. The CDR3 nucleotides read TGTGCCAGCAGCTTGGCGCAGACCCTTGTGGATACGCAGTATTTT. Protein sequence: CASSLAQTLVDTQYF.

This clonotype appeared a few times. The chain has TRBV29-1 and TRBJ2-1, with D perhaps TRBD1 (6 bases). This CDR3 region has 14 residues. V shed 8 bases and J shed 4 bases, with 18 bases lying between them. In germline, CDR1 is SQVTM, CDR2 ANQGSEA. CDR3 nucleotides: TGCAGCATAAGATACAGGGTCGGTTACAATGAGCAGTTCTTC. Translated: CSIRYRVGYNEQFF.

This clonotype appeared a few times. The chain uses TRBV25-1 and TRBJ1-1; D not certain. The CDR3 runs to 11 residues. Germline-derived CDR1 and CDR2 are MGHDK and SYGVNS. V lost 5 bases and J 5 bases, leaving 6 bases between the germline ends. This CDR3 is CASSRWTEAFF. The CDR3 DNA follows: TGTGCCAGCAGTAGGTGGACTGAAGCTTTCTTT.

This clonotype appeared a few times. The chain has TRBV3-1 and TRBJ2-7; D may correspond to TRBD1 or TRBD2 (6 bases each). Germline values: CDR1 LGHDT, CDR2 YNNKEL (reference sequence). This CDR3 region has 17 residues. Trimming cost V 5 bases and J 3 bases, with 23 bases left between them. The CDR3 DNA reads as TGTGCCAGCAGCATCCCCTGGGGGGCAGGGAGGATCTACGAGCAGTACTTC. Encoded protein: CASSIPWGAGRIYEQYF.

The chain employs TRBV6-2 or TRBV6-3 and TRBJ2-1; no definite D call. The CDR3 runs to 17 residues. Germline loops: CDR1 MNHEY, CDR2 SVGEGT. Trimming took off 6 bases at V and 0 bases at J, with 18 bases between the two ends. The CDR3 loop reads CASSRIAGTSSYNEQFF. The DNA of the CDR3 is TGTGCCAGCAGCCGGATCGCCGGTACAAGCTCCTACAATGAGCAGTTCTTC.

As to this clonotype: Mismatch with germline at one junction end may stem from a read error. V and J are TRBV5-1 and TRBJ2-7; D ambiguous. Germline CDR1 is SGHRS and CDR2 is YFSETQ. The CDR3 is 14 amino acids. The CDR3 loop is CSSSLEPESHEQYF. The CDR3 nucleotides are TGCTCCAGCAGCTTGGAGCCGGAAAGCCACGAGCAGTACTTC. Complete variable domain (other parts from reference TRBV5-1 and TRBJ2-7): KAGVTQTPRYLIKTRGQQVTLSCSPISGHRSVSWYQQTPGQGLQFLFEYFSETQRNKGNFPGRFSGRQFSNSRSEMNVSTLELGDSALYLCSSSLEPESHEQYFGPGTRLTVT.

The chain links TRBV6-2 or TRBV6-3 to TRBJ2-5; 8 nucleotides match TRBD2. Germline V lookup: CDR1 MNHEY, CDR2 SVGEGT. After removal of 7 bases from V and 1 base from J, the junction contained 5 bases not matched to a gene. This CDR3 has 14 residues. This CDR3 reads CASNDRGGQETQYF. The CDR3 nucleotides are TGTGCCAGCAACGATCGGGGGGGCCAAGAGACCCAGTACTTC.

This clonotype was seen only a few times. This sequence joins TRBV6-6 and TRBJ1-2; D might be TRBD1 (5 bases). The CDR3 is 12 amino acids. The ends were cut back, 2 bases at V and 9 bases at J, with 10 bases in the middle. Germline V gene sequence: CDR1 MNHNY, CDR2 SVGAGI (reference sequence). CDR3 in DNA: TGTGCCAGCAGTTACACTCAGGGACGCTACACCTTC. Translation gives CASSYTQGRYTF.